This T cell receptor beta chain was recorded in a study of T cells after yellow fever vaccination. From the 5' RACE reads, TCRdb called clonotypes with MiXCR, one entry per CDR3 protein. The data contain under 250,000 distinct CDR3 sequences, approximately 3% of them singletons. Germline V lookup: CDR1 SGHDT, CDR2 YYEEEE. This CDR3 is 13 amino acids long. V was trimmed by 4 bases and J by 3 bases, leaving 9 bases between them. The sequence was collected from a man between 18 and 29 years old who received the YFV17D yellow fever vaccine. This sample comprised CD4+ T cells sorted from PBMCs, obtained 10 days after the yellow fever booster vaccination. The gene calls are TRBV5-6 and TRBJ2-3; perhaps TRBD2 as D (5 bases). In DNA form, the CDR3 reads TGTGCCAGCAGCCGTCAGCGGACAGATACGCAGTATTTT. As protein: CASSRQRTDTQYF.